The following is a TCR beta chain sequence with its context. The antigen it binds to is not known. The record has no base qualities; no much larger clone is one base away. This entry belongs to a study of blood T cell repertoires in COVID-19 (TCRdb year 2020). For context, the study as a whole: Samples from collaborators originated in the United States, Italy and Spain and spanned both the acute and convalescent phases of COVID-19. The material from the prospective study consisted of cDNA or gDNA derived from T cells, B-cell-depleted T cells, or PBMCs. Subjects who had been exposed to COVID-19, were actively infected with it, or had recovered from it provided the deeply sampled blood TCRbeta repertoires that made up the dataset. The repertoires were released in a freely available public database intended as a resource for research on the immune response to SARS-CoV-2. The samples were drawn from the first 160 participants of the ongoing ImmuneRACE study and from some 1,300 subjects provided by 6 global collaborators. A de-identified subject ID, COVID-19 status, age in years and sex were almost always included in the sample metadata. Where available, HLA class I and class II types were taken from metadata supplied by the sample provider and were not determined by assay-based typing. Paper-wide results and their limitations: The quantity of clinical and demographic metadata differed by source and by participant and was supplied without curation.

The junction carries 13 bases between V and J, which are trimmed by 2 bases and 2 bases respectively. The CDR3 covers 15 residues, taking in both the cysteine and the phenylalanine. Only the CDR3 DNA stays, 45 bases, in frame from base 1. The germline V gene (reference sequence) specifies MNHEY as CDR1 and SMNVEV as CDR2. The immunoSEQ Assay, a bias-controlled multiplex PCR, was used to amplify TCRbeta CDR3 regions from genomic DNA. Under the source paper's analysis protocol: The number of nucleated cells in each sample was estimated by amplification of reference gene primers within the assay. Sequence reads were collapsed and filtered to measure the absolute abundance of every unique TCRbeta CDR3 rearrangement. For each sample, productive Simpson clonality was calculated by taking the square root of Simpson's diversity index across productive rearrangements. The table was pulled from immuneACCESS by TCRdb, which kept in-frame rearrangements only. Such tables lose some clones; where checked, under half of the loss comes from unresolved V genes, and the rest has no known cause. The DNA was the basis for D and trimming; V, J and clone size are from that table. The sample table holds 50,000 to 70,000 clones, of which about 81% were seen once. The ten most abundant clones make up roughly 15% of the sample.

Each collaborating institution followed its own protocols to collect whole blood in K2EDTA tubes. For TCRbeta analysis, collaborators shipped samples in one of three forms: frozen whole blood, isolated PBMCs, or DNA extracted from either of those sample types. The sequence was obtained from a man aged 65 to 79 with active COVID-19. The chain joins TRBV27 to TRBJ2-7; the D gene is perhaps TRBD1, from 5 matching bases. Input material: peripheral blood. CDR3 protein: CASSLAAGRPYEQYF. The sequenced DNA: TGTGCCAGCAGTTTAGCGGCAGGGCGACCCTACGAGCAGTACTTC.